The 10 T cell receptor beta chains below come from one sample, sequenced in a study of CD4 T cells in relation to SARS-CoV-2 and coronaviruses. Sequencing was performed with immunoSEQ multiplex PCR; in TCRdb, only in-frame clones are kept and a portion is missing. In the table there are about 23,000 clones, more than 65% of which are singletons. Which antigens these TCRs recognize remains unknown. Before the COVID-19 pandemic, during about 2011-2019, CD4+ T cells were taken from unexposed donors. After approximately 10 days of culture, CD4+ T cells were isolated. Sequencing input: CD4+ T cells from PBMCs, cultured in vitro. Receptors originate from a human donor in good health.

V is TRBV2 and J is TRBJ2-5; D is possibly TRBD1 or TRBD2 (5 bases each). CDR3 length: 14 residues. Germline-derived CDR1 and CDR2 are SNHLY and FYNNEI. The V end lost 4 bases, the J end lost 7 bases, and 16 bases lay between the germline ends. Written as DNA, the CDR3 is TGTGCCAGCAGTGTTTCCGGGACGGCCAGGACCCAGTACTTC. Translating it yields CASSVSGTARTQYF.

This clone is large within its sample. The V call is TRBV6-1, the J call TRBJ1-3; tentatively, D is TRBD1 (5 bases). The ends were cut back, 2 bases at V and 0 bases at J, with 11 bases in the middle. The CDR3 runs 16 residues. Germline values: CDR1 MNHNS, CDR2 SASEGT. CDR3 loop: CASSERGRGSGNTIYF. In DNA form, the CDR3 reads TGTGCCAGCAGTGAAAGGGGTCGGGGCTCTGGAAACACCATATATTTT.

The rearrangement uses TRBV3-1 (or the pseudogene TRBV3-2) and TRBJ2-1; D gene uncertain. The V and J ends lost 0 bases and 7 bases respectively, with 10 bases between them. The CDR3 runs to 14 residues. Germline assignment: CDR1 LGHDT and CDR2 YNNKEL (reference sequence). CDR3 residues: CASSQDRLSNEQFF. CDR3 nucleotide sequence: TGTGCCAGCAGCCAAGATCGCCTATCTAATGAGCAGTTCTTC.

This chain links TRBV5-1 with TRBJ2-2; D is possibly TRBD2 (7 bases). Looked up from germline, CDR1 is SGHRS and CDR2 is YFSETQ. The CDR3 loop spans 15 amino acids. Trimming removed 8 bases from V and 1 base from J, with 15 bases in between. CDR3 in DNA: TGCGCCAGTAACTGGGGGGGCGTGAACACCGGGGAGCTGTTTTTT. The encoded protein is CASNWGGVNTGELFF.

The chain joins TRBV6-6 to TRBJ1-4; 7 bases align to TRBD1. The germline V gene encodes CDR1 MNHNY and CDR2 SVGAGI (reference sequence). J gave up 8 bases and V 0 bases, and 3 bases lay outside the gene matches. The CDR3 is 14 residues long. In DNA, the CDR3 is TGTGCCAGCAGTTACTCCAGGGGGAGGGAAAAACTGTTTTTT. Protein product: CASSYSRGREKLFF.

In DNA form, the CDR3 reads TGTGCCAGCAGTCCGCCCCCCGGCAGGGGGAATGGCTACACCTTC. Translating gives CASSPPPGRGNGYTF. This chain joins TRBV6-5 and TRBJ1-2, with 7 bases aligning to TRBD1. V lost 5 bases to trimming and J lost 6 bases; unmatched junction nucleotides: 12. From germline, CDR1 is MNHEY and CDR2 SVGAGI. The CDR3 covers 15 residues.

The sample holds one count of this clone. The J gene is TRBJ2-2, the V gene TRBV2; 7 bases are shared with TRBD1. The CDR3 totals 14 residues. Losses at the gene ends were 6 bases for V and 6 bases for J; bases not matched to a gene: 7. The germline V gene has CDR1 SNHLY and CDR2 FYNNEI. CDR3 sequence: CASRRGPGSGELFF. The CDR3 DNA follows: TGTGCCAGCAGGAGGGGGCCCGGATCCGGGGAGCTGTTTTTT.

The V call is TRBV4-3, the J call TRBJ2-4; 7 bases map to TRBD1. From germline, CDR1 is LGHNA and CDR2 YSLEER. J gave up 6 bases and V 1 base, and 3 bases lay outside the gene matches. The CDR3 loop spans 14 amino acids. The CDR3 loop is CASSQGDSRNIQYF. The CDR3 nucleotides read TGCGCCAGCAGCCAAGGGGACAGCCGAAACATTCAGTACTTC.

CDR3 in DNA: TGTGCCAGCAGCCCTCCGGGACGGAAGGTGGATACGCAGTATTTT. This sequence encodes CASSPPGRKVDTQYF. The chain uses TRBV13 and TRBJ2-3; D assignment may be TRBD1 or TRBD2 (5 bases each). V gave up 5 bases and J gave up 6 bases, with 18 bases separating them. The CDR3 is 15 residues long. In germline, CDR1 is PRHDT, CDR2 FYEKMQ (reference sequence).

V gene TRBV11-2 combines with J gene TRBJ2-2, with 10 nucleotides matching TRBD1. V lost 5 bases to trimming and J lost 4 bases; unmatched junction nucleotides: 10. The CDR3 spans 17 residues. Germline lookup yields CDR1 SGHAT and CDR2 FQNNGV. The CDR3 region has the DNA TGTGCCAGCAGCCGGGGTGACAGGGGGCACATCACCGGGGAGCTGTTTTTT. Translation: CASSRGDRGHITGELFF.